A single sample is the source of the 21 T cell receptor beta chains below, sequenced in a study of blood T cell repertoires in COVID-19 (dated by TCRdb to about 2020). Libraries were made using the immunoSEQ multiplex PCR assay. The table comes from immuneACCESS by way of TCRdb, which keeps in-frame sequences with V and J called. Part of the clones is missing from these tables; in studies checked, under half for an unresolved V gene and the rest for unknown reasons. This sample holds 200,000 or so clones; approximately 90% were observed only once. Less than 3.5% of the sample is in the top ten clones. The sequenced sample consisted of peripheral blood. The origin of the receptors is a young man with COVID-19, enrolled during active disease.

This chain uses TRBV6-2 or TRBV6-3 with TRBJ2-1; 12 nucleotides agree with TRBD2. V dropped 5 bases and J dropped 8; count of bases not matched to a gene: 7. Germline CDR1 MNHEY, CDR2 SVGEGT. This CDR3 is built from 15 residues. The CDR3 reads CASSQTSGSFDEQFF. CDR3 nucleotides: TGTGCCAGCAGTCAGACTAGCGGGAGTTTCGATGAGCAGTTCTTC.

The chain uses TRBV6-5 and TRBJ1-2, with D perhaps matching TRBD1 (6 bases). Germline CDR1 and CDR2: MNHEY and SVGAGI. The CDR3 sequence is 12 residues long. V was trimmed by 10 bases and J by 6 bases, leaving 15 bases between them. The CDR3 nucleotides read TGTGCCACTCTACGGGGGGCAGATGGCTACACCTTC. Protein product: CATLRGADGYTF.

The V call is TRBV9, the J call TRBJ1-3; D possibly corresponds to TRBD1 (6 bases). This CDR3 has 18 amino acids. V lost 0 bases, J lost 0 bases, and 16 bases lay in between. CDR1 SGDLS and CDR2 YYNGEE come from the germline V gene. CDR3 nucleotides: TGTGCCAGCAGCGTAGGTGAGCAGGGGCCATACTCTGGAAACACCATATATTTT. Translated: CASSVGEQGPYSGNTIYF.

The V call is TRBV7-9, the J call TRBJ1-1; the match to TRBD1 covers 7 bases. The CDR3 runs to 14 residues. Germline trimming cut 3 bases from V and 5 bases from J; bases unmatched to any gene: 6. Germline V gene lookup returns CDR1 SEHNR and CDR2 FQNEAQ (reference sequence). CDR3 DNA sequence: TGTGCCAGCAGCTTGGGCAGGGGGAGGACTGAAGCTTTCTTT. It encodes CASSLGRGRTEAFF. The full variable domain, rest sourced from reference TRBV7-9 and TRBJ1-1, is DTGVSQNPRHKITKRGQNVTFRCDPISEHNRLYWYRQTLGQGPEFLTYFQNEAQLEKSRLLSDRFSAERPKGSFSTLEIQRTEQGDSAMYLCASSLGRGRTEAFFGQGTRLTVV.

The chain is built from TRBV7-2 and TRBJ2-5; 9 bases agree with TRBD1. J was trimmed by 4 bases and V by 6 bases; bases with no gene match: 9. The length of the CDR3 is 15 residues. Germline V gene data show CDR1 as SGHTA and CDR2 as FQGNSA. The DNA for the CDR3 is TGTGCCAGCAGAACCGGGACAGGGAGCGGAGAGACCCAGTACTTC. This sequence encodes CASRTGTGSGETQYF.

The V gene is TRBV7-2, the J gene TRBJ1-2; 8 nucleotides match TRBD1. The CDR3 extends over 16 amino acids. The V segment lost 1 base and the J segment 8 bases; nucleotides outside the gene matches: 12. Germline assignment: CDR1 SGHTA and CDR2 FQGNSA. The CDR3 here is CASSLEGGQGLGGYTF. The CDR3 nucleotides read TGTGCCAGCAGCTTAGAGGGCGGACAGGGCCTAGGGGGCTACACCTTC.

The rearrangement links TRBV12-5 to TRBJ2-1; 13 nucleotides line up with TRBD2. V was clipped by 5 bases and J by 3 bases; unmatched bases: 7. Germline-derived CDR1 and CDR2 are LGHNT and FRNRAP. The CDR3 is made up of 17 amino acids. CDR3 nucleotides: TGTGCTAGTGGTCCCCTCGGGACTAGCGGGGTCTACAATGAGCAGTTCTTC. This translates into CASGPLGTSGVYNEQFF.

The rearrangement uses TRBV28 and TRBJ2-6, with 9 bases matching TRBD1. The trim removed 5 bases at V and 0 bases at J, leaving 2 bases unmatched. Germline CDR1 is MDHEN and CDR2 is SYDVKM. The CDR3 spans 16 residues. This CDR3 is CASSRQGGSGANVLTF. The DNA of the CDR3 is TGTGCCAGCAGTCGACAGGGGGGCTCTGGGGCCAACGTCCTGACTTTC.

The V and J genes are TRBV28 and TRBJ2-1, with 10 bases that match TRBD2. Germline CDR1 is MDHEN and CDR2 is SYDVKM. This CDR3 has 21 amino acids. V shed 11 bases, J shed 5 bases, and the junction held 30 bases outside the gene matches. CDR3 bases: TGTGCCGGATCTAACCTGTCCGATTCTTTCTCCATCGGACTAGCGGACAATGAGCAGTTCTTC. This sequence encodes CAGSNLSDSFSIGLADNEQFF.

The rearrangement uses TRBV24-1 and TRBJ1-5; TRBD1 matches at 10 bases. CDR1 and CDR2 (germline): KGHDR, SFDVKD. CDR3 length equals 19 residues. The V segment lost 2 bases and the J segment 5 bases; nucleotides outside the gene matches: 14. The CDR3 reads CATSDSGHVGQGVHQPQHF. For the CDR3, the DNA is TGTGCCACCAGTGATTCCGGCCACGTCGGACAGGGGGTCCATCAGCCCCAGCATTTT.

The chain combines TRBV5-1 with TRBJ2-7; weak D call: TRBD2 (5 bases). The V end was cut by 0 bases, the J end by 4 bases, with 14 bases between. The CDR3 runs to 15 residues. CDR1 SGHRS and CDR2 YFSETQ come from the germline V gene. This CDR3 reads CASSLARAQPYEQYF. The CDR3 nucleotides are TGCGCCAGCAGCTTGGCGAGGGCGCAACCTTACGAGCAGTACTTC.

The chain is built from TRBV9 and TRBJ1-6; a possible D gene is TRBD1 (6 bases). Germline CDR1 and CDR2: SGDLS and YYNGEE. V was cut by 3 bases and J by 9 bases, with 19 bases left in between. This CDR3 has 16 amino acids. Written as DNA, the CDR3 is TGTGCCAGCAGCGCCAGGGGCACGGGGGGGGGTTCACCCCTCCACTTT. This encodes CASSARGTGGGSPLHF.

The gene calls are TRBV6-6 and TRBJ1-2; the D is unclear. Germline loops: CDR1 MNHNY, CDR2 SVGAGI (reference sequence). Trimming pared 8 bases from V and 5 bases from J, leaving 18 bases between. The CDR3 extends over 14 amino acids. This CDR3 is CASVRLGAKYGYTF. Written as DNA, the CDR3 is TGTGCCAGCGTTCGACTAGGTGCGAAGTATGGCTACACCTTC.

The table lists this clone with a count of one. The V gene is TRBV4-1, the J gene TRBJ1-1; 7 bases line up with TRBD1. CDR1 and CDR2 from the germline V gene are MGHRA and YSYEKL. V lost 4 bases to trimming and J lost 7 bases; unmatched junction nucleotides: 12. CDR3 size: 15 residues. The CDR3 reads CASSPILRQGIEAFF. The CDR3 coding sequence is TGCGCCAGCAGCCCAATACTACGACAGGGAATTGAAGCTTTCTTT.

The gene calls are TRBV6-5 and TRBJ1-5; 7 nucleotides line up with TRBD1. Germline assignment: CDR1 MNHEY and CDR2 SVGAGI. The CDR3 loop spans 14 amino acids. After removal of 4 bases from V and 1 base from J, the junction contained 1 base not matched to a gene. CDR3: CASSSGQSNQPQHF. The CDR3 nucleotides are TGTGCCAGCAGTTCGGGACAGAGCAATCAGCCCCAGCATTTT.

This clone was detected only a few times. At one boundary the junction diverges from the germline segment, which might be a read error. The chain has TRBV29-1 and TRBJ2-1; the match to TRBD2 covers 13 bases. CDR3 length: 14 residues. CDR1 and CDR2 from the germline V gene are SQVTM and ANQGSEA. This CDR3 reads CSVSGGTSGTREIF. The CDR3 region has the DNA TGCAGCGTCAGTGGGGGGACTAGCGGGACGCGGGAGATCTTC.

The chain combines TRBV15 with TRBJ1-5; 7 nucleotides align to TRBD1. CDR1 and CDR2 (germline): LNHNV, YYDKDF (reference sequence). The CDR3 covers 13 residues. V lost 5 bases, J lost 6 bases, and 4 bases stayed unmatched. The CDR3 DNA sequence: TGTGCCACCAGCGTGAACAGGGGTCAGCCCCAGCATTTT. Its protein is CATSVNRGQPQHF. Together with reference TRBV15 and TRBJ1-5, the CDR3 gives the full variable domain: DAMVIQNPRYQVTQFGKPVTLSCSQTLNHNVMYWYQQKSSQAPKLLFHYYDKDFNNEADTPDNFQSRRPNTSFCFLDIRSPGLGDTAMYLCATSVNRGQPQHFGDGTRLSIL.

This clone appeared once. J is TRBJ2-3 and V is TRBV6-2 or TRBV6-3; maybe TRBD1 (6 bases). Germline lookup yields CDR1 MNHEY and CDR2 SVGEGT. The length of the CDR3 is 15 residues. Trimming stripped 5 bases from V and 0 bases from J, with 12 bases between. CDR3 sequence reads: CASSQGQPSTDTQYF. CDR3 nucleotide sequence: TGTGCCAGCAGTCAAGGACAGCCTAGCACAGATACGCAGTATTTT.

This rearrangement joins TRBV7-2 to TRBJ2-1; a weak D match, TRBD1 (6 bases). The germline V gene encodes CDR1 SGHTA and CDR2 FQGNSA. Trimming removed 5 bases from V and 7 bases from J, with 18 bases in between. CDR3 length equals 15 residues. For the CDR3, the DNA is TGTGCCAGCAGCCTCCGGACAGTAATTGGTAATGAGCAGTTCTTC. Its translation is CASSLRTVIGNEQFF.

The gene calls are TRBV9 and TRBJ2-1; 11 nucleotides align to TRBD2. V shed 6 bases and J 7 bases; nucleotides not matched to a gene: 15. Germline V lookup: CDR1 SGDLS, CDR2 YYNGEE. CDR3 length equals 17 residues. CDR3 in DNA: TGTGCCAGCACGGCCGTTGGTAGCGGGGGGGCCTTGAATGAGCAGTTCTTC. It translates to CASTAVGSGGALNEQFF. Looking up the rest from reference TRBV9 and TRBJ2-1 gives the full variable domain: DSGVTQTPKHLITATGQRVTLRCSPRSGDLSVYWYQQSLDQGLQFLIQYYNGEERAKGNILERFSAQQFPDLHSELNLSSLELGDSALYFCASTAVGSGGALNEQFFGPGTRLTVL.

The chain is built from TRBV20-1 and TRBJ2-1; a weak D match, TRBD2 (6 bases). Per the germline V gene, CDR1 is DFQATT and CDR2 is SNEGSKA (reference sequence). Trimming left V 3 bases short and J 13 bases short, with 13 bases between. This CDR3 has 11 amino acids. The DNA of the CDR3 is TGCAGTGCTAGGATAGGACTATTTCAGTTCTTC. Protein sequence: CSARIGLFQFF.